These T cell receptor beta chains were read from a single sample in a study of post-analysis software for immune sequencing data. TCRdb reprocessed the PCR reads via MiXCR and lists one record per CDR3 protein. The table includes roughly 400,000 distinct CDR3 sequences, more than 30% detected once. Sample: blood. These receptors originate from a girl under 10 years old with multiple sclerosis. Each CDR3 is given with its conserved first and last residue. The D gene is left open where the match is weak. Clone size appears in some rows only: once, few, many, or a class for an expanded clone.

cdr3_nt cdr3_aa v_call clone_size d_call j_call
TGCAGCGTTCGGGACAATGAAAAACTGTTTTTT CSVRDNEKLFF TRBV29-1 - - TRBJ1-4
TGTGCCAGCAGGTCGACAGGGCCGGCCGAGCAGTACTTC CASRSTGPAEQYF TRBV27 - TRBD1 TRBJ2-7
TGTGCCAGCAGTCGCACAGGGGGAGATACGCAGTATTTT CASSRTGGDTQYF TRBV28 - TRBD1 TRBJ2-3
TGCAGCGTTGAAGACCTTACAGGGAAGGAGACCCAGTACTTC CSVEDLTGKETQYF TRBV29-1 - - TRBJ2-5
TGTGCCAGCAGAGGGCCATCTTATAAAGAGACCCAGTACTTC CASRGPSYKETQYF TRBV28 few - TRBJ2-5
TGTGCCAGCAGTTTAGGGGTGACGCAGTACTTC CASSLGVTQYF TRBV12-3/TRBV12-4 few - TRBJ2-7
TGTGCCACCAGTGAACGGGACAGTCGTGTGGAGTCTGGCTACACCTTC CATSERDSRVESGYTF TRBV24-1 - TRBD1 TRBJ1-2
TGTGCCAGCAGCTTACGACTAGCGGGAGGAGGGGAGCAGTACTTC CASSLRLAGGGEQYF TRBV7-2 - TRBD2 TRBJ2-4
TGCGCCAGCAGCTTGGGGGCTAGCGGGACATACAATGAGCAGTTCTTC CASSLGASGTYNEQFF TRBV5-1 few TRBD2 TRBJ2-1
TGTGCCAGCAATCCAGCCGCTTATGGCTACACCTTC CASNPAAYGYTF TRBV7-9 - - TRBJ1-2
TGTGCCAGCAGCTCCTGGACAGGGGGGCTCAAAGAGACCCAGTACTTC CASSSWTGGLKETQYF TRBV11-2 - TRBD1 TRBJ2-5
TGCGCCAGCAGCTTGACAGCCCCCTACAATGAGCAGTTCTTC CASSLTAPYNEQFF TRBV5-1 - - TRBJ2-1
TGTGCCAGCAGTACTCCGGGGGCTAACTATGGCTACACCTTC CASSTPGANYGYTF TRBV28 few - TRBJ1-2
TGTGCCAGCAGCCAAGCCCTCTCAGCCAAAAACATTCAGTACTTC CASSQALSAKNIQYF TRBV3-1 - - TRBJ2-4
TGCGCCAGCAGCTTGGACAGCTATAATGAAAAACTGTTTTTT CASSLDSYNEKLFF TRBV5-1 - - TRBJ1-4
TGCGCCAGCAGCTCCCGACTTAGAAACTATGGCTACACCTTC CASSSRLRNYGYTF TRBV5-1 - - TRBJ1-2
TGTGCCAGCAGTCCCCCAACAGGGTCCGCGGCAGGGCAGTTCTTC CASSPPTGSAAGQFF TRBV28 few - TRBJ2-1
TGTGCCAGCAGTCTCCCACAGACAGGGATCCCCTATGGCTACACCTTC CASSLPQTGIPYGYTF TRBV28 - TRBD1 TRBJ1-2
TGCAGCGTTGTTCAGGGACTCAACTATGGCTACACCTTC CSVVQGLNYGYTF TRBV29-1 few - TRBJ1-2
TGTGCCAGCAGAAGGGACACCTCCTACAATGAGCAGTTCTTC CASRRDTSYNEQFF TRBV2 few - TRBJ2-1
TGTGCCAGCAGTTCTCGGACAGGGGCGGTTAATTCACCCCTCCACTTT CASSSRTGAVNSPLHF TRBV12-3/TRBV12-4 - TRBD1 TRBJ1-6
TGTGCCAGCAGTCCATCCGGGACAGGTAGGAGCAATCAGCCCCAGCATTTT CASSPSGTGRSNQPQHF TRBV28 - TRBD1 TRBJ1-5